These T cell receptor beta chains were read from a single sample in a study of neurological immune-mediated disorders. One entry per CDR3 protein, called by TCRdb with MiXCR from the 5' RACE reads. The profile shows roughly 90,000 distinct CDR3 sequences, roughly 3.2% of them singletons. Sequenced: PBMCs. Receptors originate from a woman aged 45-59 years with multiple sclerosis. Each CDR3 is given with its conserved first and last residue. Each record gives: V gene, D gene, J gene, clone size, CDR3 DNA, CDR3 protein. A D gene is named only where the DNA matches it firmly. Some rows mark clone size as missing; the rest say once, few, many or name a class of expanded clone.

V gene: TRBV4-3; D gene: .; J gene: TRBJ2-3; clone size: many; CDR3 DNA: TGCGCCAGCAGCCAAGATGGGGACACGTTCACAGATACGCAGTATTTT; CDR3 protein: CASSQDGDTFTDTQYF
V gene: TRBV10-3; D gene: TRBD1; J gene: TRBJ1-6; clone size: many; CDR3 DNA: TGTGCCATCAGCGGAGGACAGGGGGCGGATTCACCCCTCCACTTT; CDR3 protein: CAISGGQGADSPLHF
V gene: TRBV7-2; D gene: .; J gene: TRBJ2-7; clone size: many; CDR3 DNA: TGTGCCAGCAGCTTAGATGTGACTCAAGCCTACGAGCAGTACTTC; CDR3 protein: CASSLDVTQAYEQYF
V gene: TRBV18; D gene: .; J gene: TRBJ1-6; clone size: many; CDR3 DNA: TGTGCCAGCTCACCTCAGCTTGGGACTGTGGATTCACCCCTCCACTTT; CDR3 protein: CASSPQLGTVDSPLHF
V gene: TRBV7-9; D gene: .; J gene: TRBJ2-5; clone size: many; CDR3 DNA: TGTGCCAGCAGCTTAGCCCTAGCTCTCCCCCAAGAGACCCAGTACTTC; CDR3 protein: CASSLALALPQETQYF
V gene: TRBV4-3; D gene: TRBD2; J gene: TRBJ2-1; clone size: many; CDR3 DNA: TGCGCCAGCAGCCAAGTCCCGGCGGGGGGATACAATGAGCAGTTCTTC; CDR3 protein: CASSQVPAGGYNEQFF
V gene: TRBV20-1; D gene: TRBD1; J gene: TRBJ2-7; clone size: many; CDR3 DNA: TGCAGTGCTGACAGACAGGGGGGGCAGTACTTC; CDR3 protein: CSADRQGGQYF
V gene: TRBV3-1; D gene: .; J gene: TRBJ1-1; clone size: few; CDR3 DNA: TGTGCCAGCAGCCCAGCCTTTAGGAACACTGAAGCTTTCTTT; CDR3 protein: CASSPAFRNTEAFF
V gene: TRBV20-1; D gene: TRBD2; J gene: TRBJ2-3; clone size: many; CDR3 DNA: TGCAGTGCTAGAGCGGGGGGACCAGATACGCAGTATTTT; CDR3 protein: CSARAGGPDTQYF
V gene: TRBV20-1; D gene: .; J gene: TRBJ1-5; clone size: many; CDR3 DNA: TGCAGTGCTAGCGAGACCGGGACAATAAATCAGCCCCAGCATTTT; CDR3 protein: CSASETGTINQPQHF
V gene: TRBV20-1; D gene: TRBD1; J gene: TRBJ1-2; clone size: many; CDR3 DNA: TGCAGTGCTACGGGACAGGCTAGTGGGTATGGCTACACCTTC; CDR3 protein: CSATGQASGYGYTF
V gene: TRBV5-6; D gene: .; J gene: TRBJ2-3; clone size: many; CDR3 DNA: TGTGCCAGCAGTAGGGCCGTTAGCACAGATACGCAGTATTTT; CDR3 protein: CASSRAVSTDTQYF
V gene: TRBV12-3/TRBV12-4; D gene: .; J gene: TRBJ1-5; clone size: many; CDR3 DNA: TGTGCCAGCAGTTCCCCGGTCCAAAAGGGTAGCAATCAGCCCCAGCATTTT; CDR3 protein: CASSSPVQKGSNQPQHF
V gene: TRBV7-6; D gene: .; J gene: TRBJ2-7; clone size: many; CDR3 DNA: TGTGCCAGCAGCTTAGCCGGGGCGCTCTCTTACGAGCAGTACTTC; CDR3 protein: CASSLAGALSYEQYF
V gene: TRBV4-3; D gene: .; J gene: TRBJ2-1; clone size: many; CDR3 DNA: TGCGCCAGCAGCCAAGTCGGCCGTCTAGCAACGGGTGAGCAGTTCTTC; CDR3 protein: CASSQVGRLATGEQFF
V gene: TRBV5-1; D gene: TRBD1; J gene: TRBJ1-2; clone size: many; CDR3 DNA: TGCGCCAGCAGCTTGGGTCAGGGGGACTCTGGCTACACCTTC; CDR3 protein: CASSLGQGDSGYTF
V gene: TRBV7-2; D gene: .; J gene: TRBJ2-6; clone size: many; CDR3 DNA: TGTGCCAGCAGCTTACGGGGCAGGGACGAATTTGGGGCCAACGTCCTGACTTTC; CDR3 protein: CASSLRGRDEFGANVLTF
V gene: TRBV20-1; D gene: TRBD2; J gene: TRBJ2-3; clone size: many; CDR3 DNA: TGCAGTGCTAGGGGCGGGGGGCACACAGATACGCAGTATTTT; CDR3 protein: CSARGGGHTDTQYF
V gene: TRBV20-1; D gene: .; J gene: TRBJ2-2; clone size: few; CDR3 DNA: TGCAGTGATAGAGGAAAGCTCACCGGGGAGCTGTTTTTT; CDR3 protein: CSDRGKLTGELFF
V gene: TRBV12-3/TRBV12-4; D gene: .; J gene: TRBJ2-1; clone size: few; CDR3 DNA: TGTGCCAGCAGTTTAGGAGATAGCGGATACAATGAGCAGTTCTTC; CDR3 protein: CASSLGDSGYNEQFF
V gene: TRBV12-3/TRBV12-4; D gene: .; J gene: TRBJ2-6; clone size: many; CDR3 DNA: TGTGCCAGCAAACCCATGGGTGCTGGGGCCAACGTCCTGACTTTC; CDR3 protein: CASKPMGAGANVLTF
V gene: TRBV15; D gene: TRBD1; J gene: TRBJ2-2; clone size: few; CDR3 DNA: TGTGCCACCAAAAGGACAGGGGGGGCCGGGGAGCTGTTTTTT; CDR3 protein: CATKRTGGAGELFF
V gene: TRBV7-2; D gene: .; J gene: TRBJ1-2; clone size: many; CDR3 DNA: TGTGCCAGCAGCTCGGACATCCCGGGAGACTACACCTTC; CDR3 protein: CASSSDIPGDYTF
V gene: TRBV27; D gene: .; J gene: TRBJ2-4; clone size: many; CDR3 DNA: TGTGCCAGCAGTTTATCGTCCGCCAAAAACATTCAGTACTTC; CDR3 protein: CASSLSSAKNIQYF
V gene: TRBV5-1; D gene: .; J gene: TRBJ2-2; clone size: many; CDR3 DNA: TGCGCCAGCAGCTTCCAGGGAAGCGGGGAGCTGTTTTTT; CDR3 protein: CASSFQGSGELFF
V gene: TRBV7-2; D gene: TRBD2; J gene: TRBJ2-3; clone size: many; CDR3 DNA: TGTGCCAGCAGCTTAGCAGGCGGGGGGCAAACGGATACGCAGTATTTT; CDR3 protein: CASSLAGGGQTDTQYF
V gene: TRBV5-1; D gene: .; J gene: TRBJ2-7; clone size: many; CDR3 DNA: TGCGCCAGCAGCTCCCGAGGGGGGACCTACGAGCAGTACTTC; CDR3 protein: CASSSRGGTYEQYF
V gene: TRBV5-5; D gene: .; J gene: TRBJ2-5; clone size: many; CDR3 DNA: TGTGCCAGCAGCTTGAACTTACAAGAGACCCAGTACTTC; CDR3 protein: CASSLNLQETQYF
V gene: TRBV5-1; D gene: TRBD1; J gene: TRBJ1-5; clone size: many; CDR3 DNA: TGCGCCAGCAGCCCGACAGGGGGCAGCAATCAGCCCCAGCATTTT; CDR3 protein: CASSPTGGSNQPQHF
V gene: TRBV12-3/TRBV12-4; D gene: .; J gene: TRBJ2-2; clone size: many; CDR3 DNA: TGTGCCAGCGGGGGAACCGGGGAGCTGTTTTTT; CDR3 protein: CASGGTGELFF
V gene: TRBV20-1; D gene: .; J gene: TRBJ2-3; clone size: many; CDR3 DNA: TGCAGTGCTAGAGGAGTGGCGGGGGCTAGCACAGATACGCAGTATTTT; CDR3 protein: CSARGVAGASTDTQYF
V gene: TRBV12-3/TRBV12-4; D gene: .; J gene: TRBJ2-1; clone size: many; CDR3 DNA: TGTGCCACAACCCATGAGGCCGTCGGGGGAGAGCAGTTCTTC; CDR3 protein: CATTHEAVGGEQFF
V gene: TRBV5-6; D gene: .; J gene: TRBJ1-3; clone size: many; CDR3 DNA: TGTGCCAGCAGCAAAATTCAGGGAGCCGGAAACACCATATATTTT; CDR3 protein: CASSKIQGAGNTIYF
V gene: TRBV20-1; D gene: TRBD2; J gene: TRBJ2-7; clone size: many; CDR3 DNA: TGCAGTGCTAGGAGCGGGGGGGCCGACTACGAGCAGTACTTC; CDR3 protein: CSARSGGADYEQYF
V gene: TRBV20-1; D gene: .; J gene: TRBJ2-7; clone size: many; CDR3 DNA: TGCAGTGCTAGAGATTTTAGGGGTTCCTACGAGCAGTACTTC; CDR3 protein: CSARDFRGSYEQYF
V gene: TRBV12-3/TRBV12-4; D gene: .; J gene: TRBJ2-5; clone size: many; CDR3 DNA: TGTGCCAGCGGAAGCAGGCGCTCCCAAGAGACCCAGTACTTC; CDR3 protein: CASGSRRSQETQYF
V gene: TRBV27; D gene: TRBD1; J gene: TRBJ1-6; clone size: many; CDR3 DNA: TGTGCCAGCAGTTTATTGGGACAGGAAGATTCACCCCTCCACTTT; CDR3 protein: CASSLLGQEDSPLHF
V gene: TRBV12-3/TRBV12-4; D gene: TRBD1; J gene: TRBJ2-1; clone size: many; CDR3 DNA: TGTGCCAGCAGTCCTGGCGAAGGGGGCTGGCTCAATGAGCAGTTCTTC; CDR3 protein: CASSPGEGGWLNEQFF
V gene: TRBV6-5; D gene: .; J gene: TRBJ2-1; clone size: many; CDR3 DNA: TGTGCCAGCAGTCGAAACCGGGACCCGAGAAGCAATGAGCAGTTCTTC; CDR3 protein: CASSRNRDPRSNEQFF
V gene: TRBV20-1; D gene: TRBD1; J gene: TRBJ1-2; clone size: many; CDR3 DNA: TGCAGTGCTAGACTTATCCAGGGGGTCAACTATGGCTACACCTTC; CDR3 protein: CSARLIQGVNYGYTF
V gene: TRBV20-1; D gene: TRBD2; J gene: TRBJ2-3; clone size: many; CDR3 DNA: TGCAGTGCGCGGGGGGGTGGAGATACGCAGTATTTT; CDR3 protein: CSARGGGDTQYF
V gene: TRBV7-6; D gene: .; J gene: TRBJ2-5; clone size: many; CDR3 DNA: TGTGCCAGCAGTACGGGAATCGACCCGGGGAAAGAGACCCAGTACTTC; CDR3 protein: CASSTGIDPGKETQYF
V gene: TRBV29-1; D gene: .; J gene: TRBJ1-2; clone size: many; CDR3 DNA: TGCAGCGTGTGGGGGACTTATGGCTACACCTTC; CDR3 protein: CSVWGTYGYTF
V gene: TRBV6-2/TRBV6-3; D gene: TRBD1; J gene: TRBJ2-7; clone size: many; CDR3 DNA: TGTGCCAGCAGTTCACAGGGGGCAGCGTACGAGCAGTACTTC; CDR3 protein: CASSSQGAAYEQYF
V gene: TRBV19; D gene: TRBD1; J gene: TRBJ2-2; clone size: few; CDR3 DNA: TGTGCCAGTAGAAAAGACAGGGGTGGCGGGGAGCTGTTTTTT; CDR3 protein: CASRKDRGGGELFF
V gene: TRBV20-1; D gene: .; J gene: TRBJ1-5; clone size: many; CDR3 DNA: TGCAGTGCTAGGAGGCAGGGATCCTTTCAGCCCCAGCATTTT; CDR3 protein: CSARRQGSFQPQHF
V gene: TRBV20-1; D gene: .; J gene: TRBJ1-3; clone size: many; CDR3 DNA: TGCAGTGCTCAGGGCTCTGGAAACACCATATATTTT; CDR3 protein: CSAQGSGNTIYF
V gene: TRBV7-2; D gene: TRBD1; J gene: TRBJ2-2; clone size: many; CDR3 DNA: TGTGCCAGCAGCTTGGGACAGCTATCTTTGGGGGAGCTGTTTTTT; CDR3 protein: CASSLGQLSLGELFF
V gene: TRBV5-1; D gene: .; J gene: TRBJ1-2; clone size: .; CDR3 DNA: TGCGCCAGCAGCCCCATGACAGAGTCCTATGGCTACACCTTC; CDR3 protein: CASSPMTESYGYTF
V gene: TRBV29-1; D gene: .; J gene: TRBJ2-5; clone size: many; CDR3 DNA: TGCAGCGTTGAACCCCCAGGGCCGGAGACCCAGTACTTC; CDR3 protein: CSVEPPGPETQYF
V gene: TRBV4-1; D gene: TRBD1; J gene: TRBJ2-1; clone size: many; CDR3 DNA: TGCGCCAGCAGCCAAGGCCCTCCCGCAGGGGGCGATGAGCAGTTCTTC; CDR3 protein: CASSQGPPAGGDEQFF
V gene: TRBV9; D gene: .; J gene: TRBJ2-7; clone size: many; CDR3 DNA: TGTGCCAGCAGCGTAGGCAGGGGGGAAGGCTACGAGCAGTACTTC; CDR3 protein: CASSVGRGEGYEQYF
V gene: TRBV6-6; D gene: .; J gene: TRBJ2-2; clone size: many; CDR3 DNA: TGTGCCAGCCGGGGGGCCACCGGGGAGCTGTTTTTT; CDR3 protein: CASRGATGELFF
V gene: TRBV10-3; D gene: .; J gene: TRBJ1-2; clone size: many; CDR3 DNA: TGTGCCATCACGCCAATCGGGACGTTTGTAGATGGCTACACCTTC; CDR3 protein: CAITPIGTFVDGYTF
V gene: TRBV12-3/TRBV12-4; D gene: .; J gene: TRBJ2-1; clone size: many; CDR3 DNA: TGTGCCAGCAGTTTAACTAGTCTCTCTCAGTTCTTC; CDR3 protein: CASSLTSLSQFF